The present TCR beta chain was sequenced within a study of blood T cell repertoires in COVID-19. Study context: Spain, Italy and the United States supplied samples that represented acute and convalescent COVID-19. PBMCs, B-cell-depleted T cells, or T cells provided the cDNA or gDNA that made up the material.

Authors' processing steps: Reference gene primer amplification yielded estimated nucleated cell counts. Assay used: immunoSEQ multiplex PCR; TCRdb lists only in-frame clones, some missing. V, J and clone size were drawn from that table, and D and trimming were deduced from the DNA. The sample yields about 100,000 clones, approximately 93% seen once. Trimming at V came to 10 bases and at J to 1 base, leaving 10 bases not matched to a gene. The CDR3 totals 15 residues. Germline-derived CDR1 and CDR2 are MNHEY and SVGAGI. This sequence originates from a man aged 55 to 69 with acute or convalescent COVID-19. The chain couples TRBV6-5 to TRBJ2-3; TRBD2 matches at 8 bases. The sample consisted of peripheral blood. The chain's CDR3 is CAIRVGGVRTDTQYF. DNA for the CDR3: TGTGCCATCAGGGTCGGGGGGGTCCGCACAGATACGCAGTATTTT.